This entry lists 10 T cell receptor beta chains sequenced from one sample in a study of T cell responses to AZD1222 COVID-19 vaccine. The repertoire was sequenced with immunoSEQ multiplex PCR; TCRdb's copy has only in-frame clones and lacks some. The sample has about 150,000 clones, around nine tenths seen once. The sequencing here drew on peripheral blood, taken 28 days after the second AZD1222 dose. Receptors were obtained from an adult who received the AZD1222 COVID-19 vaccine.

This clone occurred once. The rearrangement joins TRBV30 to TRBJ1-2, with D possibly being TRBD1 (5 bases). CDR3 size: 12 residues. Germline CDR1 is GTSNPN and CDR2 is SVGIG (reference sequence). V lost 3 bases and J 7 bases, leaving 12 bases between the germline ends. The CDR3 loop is CAWSTQGLGYTF. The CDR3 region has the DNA TGTGCCTGGAGCACGCAGGGTCTTGGCTACACCTTC. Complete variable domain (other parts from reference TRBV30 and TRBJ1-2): SQTIHQWPATLVQPVGSPLSLECTVEGTSNPNLYWYRQAAGRGLQLLFYSVGIGQISSEVPQNLSASRPQDRQFILSSKKLLLSDSGFYLCAWSTQGLGYTFGSGTRLTVV.

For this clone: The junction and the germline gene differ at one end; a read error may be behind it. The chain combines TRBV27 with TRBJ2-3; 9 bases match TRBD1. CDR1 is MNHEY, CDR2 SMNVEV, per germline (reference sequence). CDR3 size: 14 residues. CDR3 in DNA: TGTGCCAGCAGTATATCAGCCGAGGGGACAGGGCGGTTTTTT. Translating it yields CASSISAEGTGRFF.

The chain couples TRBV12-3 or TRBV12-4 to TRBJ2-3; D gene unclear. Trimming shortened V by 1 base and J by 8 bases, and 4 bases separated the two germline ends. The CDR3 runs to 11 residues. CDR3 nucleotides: TGTGCCAGCAGTTTAGAAGTTACGCAGTATTTT. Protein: CASSLEVTQYF.

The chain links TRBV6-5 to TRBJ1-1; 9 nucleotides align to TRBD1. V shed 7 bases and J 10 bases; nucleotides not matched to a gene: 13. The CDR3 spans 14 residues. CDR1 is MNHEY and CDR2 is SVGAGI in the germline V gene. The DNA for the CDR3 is TGTGCCAGCACCGAAGGGGACAGGGTGTCATCAGCTTTCTTT. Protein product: CASTEGDRVSSAFF.

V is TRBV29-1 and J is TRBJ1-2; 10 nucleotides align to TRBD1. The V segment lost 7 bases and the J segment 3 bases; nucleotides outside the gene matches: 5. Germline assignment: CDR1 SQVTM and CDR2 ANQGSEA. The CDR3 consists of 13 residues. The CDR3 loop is CSEGTGVDYGYTF. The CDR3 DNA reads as TGCAGCGAGGGGACAGGGGTAGACTATGGCTACACCTTC. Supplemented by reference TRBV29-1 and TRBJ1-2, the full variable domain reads SAVISQKPSRDICQRGTSLTIQCQVDSQVTMMFWYRQQPGQSLTLIATANQGSEATYESGFVIDKFPISRPNLTFSTLTVSNMSPEDSSIYLCSEGTGVDYGYTFGSGTRLTVV.

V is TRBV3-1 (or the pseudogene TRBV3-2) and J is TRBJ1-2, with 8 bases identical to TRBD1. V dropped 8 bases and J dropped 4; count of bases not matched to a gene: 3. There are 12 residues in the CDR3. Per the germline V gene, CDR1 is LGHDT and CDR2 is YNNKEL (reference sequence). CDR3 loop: CASGTGGYGYTF. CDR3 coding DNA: TGTGCCAGCGGGACAGGCGGCTATGGCTACACCTTC.

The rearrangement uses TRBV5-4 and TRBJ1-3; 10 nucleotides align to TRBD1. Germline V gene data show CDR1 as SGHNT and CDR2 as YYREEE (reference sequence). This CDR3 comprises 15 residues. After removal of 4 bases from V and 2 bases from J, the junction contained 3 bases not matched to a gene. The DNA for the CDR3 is TGTGCCAGCAGCGGACAGGGGGAGCCTGGAAACACCATATATTTT. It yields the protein CASSGQGEPGNTIYF.

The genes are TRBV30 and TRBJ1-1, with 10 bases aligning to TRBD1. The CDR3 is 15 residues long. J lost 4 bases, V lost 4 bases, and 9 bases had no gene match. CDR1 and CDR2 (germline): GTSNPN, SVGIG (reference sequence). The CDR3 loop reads CAWKPGQGRVTEAFF. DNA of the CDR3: TGTGCCTGGAAGCCGGGACAGGGGAGAGTCACTGAAGCTTTCTTT. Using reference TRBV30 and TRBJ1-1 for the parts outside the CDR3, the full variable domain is SQTIHQWPATLVQPVGSPLSLECTVEGTSNPNLYWYRQAAGRGLQLLFYSVGIGQISSEVPQNLSASRPQDRQFILSSKKLLLSDSGFYLCAWKPGQGRVTEAFFGQGTRLTVV.

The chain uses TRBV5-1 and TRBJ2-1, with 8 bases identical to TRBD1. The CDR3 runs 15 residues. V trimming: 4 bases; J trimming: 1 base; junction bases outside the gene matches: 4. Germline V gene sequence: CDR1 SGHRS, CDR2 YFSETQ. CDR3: CASSSGQGSYNEQFF. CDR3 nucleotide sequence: TGCGCCAGCAGCAGTGGACAGGGTTCCTACAATGAGCAGTTCTTC.

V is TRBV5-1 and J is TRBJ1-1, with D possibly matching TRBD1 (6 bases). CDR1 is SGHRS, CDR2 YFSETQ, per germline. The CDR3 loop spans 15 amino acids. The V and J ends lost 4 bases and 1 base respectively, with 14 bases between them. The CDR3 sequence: CASSKGGMSNTEAFF. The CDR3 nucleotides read TGCGCCAGCAGCAAGGGGGGAATGTCGAACACTGAAGCTTTCTTT.